These T cell receptor beta chains were read from a single sample in a study of metastatic and nonmetastatic thyroid tumors. MiXCR re-clonotyped the PCR reads for TCRdb. Of tens of thousands of clones listed, about an eighth were seen once; the top ten hold around an eighth. The sequencing sample was made of blood. The source is a female donor with papillary thyroid cancer or a benign thyroid nodule (not recorded which). Some clones in this sample may be carry-over from other donors' samples. Each CDR3 is given with its conserved first and last residue. The D gene is left open where the match is weak. The size field is filled for only some rows; it gives once, few, many or a size class.

CDR3aa,CDR3nt,j_gene,len,abundance,v_gene,d_gene
CASSERRTLDEQSF,TGCGCCAGCAGTGAAAGGCGAACCCTCGATGAGCAGTCCTTC,TRBJ2-1,14,.,TRBV10-1,.
CSASLPETYSNQPQHF,TGCAGTGCCTCCCTTCCGGAGACATATAGCAATCAGCCCCAGCATTTT,TRBJ1-5,16,few,TRBV20-1,.
CASSLGVYTEAFF,TGTGCCAGCAGTTTAGGTGTGTACACTGAAGCTTTCTTT,TRBJ1-1,13,many,TRBV27,.
CAWRGQGAGSPLHF,TGTGCCTGGAGGGGACAGGGGGCTGGTTCACCCCTCCACTTT,TRBJ1-6,14,.,TRBV30,TRBD1
CSALRPSTDTQYF,TGCAGCGCCCTAAGACCTAGCACAGATACGCAGTATTTT,TRBJ2-3,13,many,TRBV29-1,.
CAISGVGAGPQHF,TGTGCCATCAGTGGTGTGGGCGCGGGCCCCCAGCATTTT,TRBJ1-5,13,few,TRBV6-1,.
CASSLTGGASSYEQYF,TGTGCCAGCAGCCTGACTGGGGGGGCTAGCTCCTACGAGCAGTACTTC,TRBJ2-7,16,many,TRBV7-3,.
CASSPGVQPQHF,TGTGCCAGCAGCCCGGGGGTTCAGCCCCAGCATTTT,TRBJ1-5,12,many,TRBV12-3/TRBV12-4,.
CSARGTANTEAFF,TGCAGTGCTAGAGGGACAGCCAACACTGAAGCTTTCTTT,TRBJ1-1,13,.,TRBV20-1,.
CASSLGGAQYEQYF,TGTGCCAGCAGCTTAGGGGGGGCACAATACGAGCAGTACTTC,TRBJ2-7,14,many,TRBV7-9,.
CASSSGAGAEAFF,TGTGCCAGCAGTTCCGGGGCCGGGGCTGAAGCTTTCTTT,TRBJ1-1,13,many,TRBV12-3/TRBV12-4,.
CASSPGGAELFF,TGTGCCAGCAGCCCCGGAGGGGCCGAACTGTTTTTT,TRBJ1-4,12,many,TRBV11-2,.
CASSQPELRGTEAFF,TGTGCCAGCAGTCAACCCGAGCTGAGGGGAACTGAAGCTTTCTTT,TRBJ1-1,15,many,TRBV28,.
CASIRPGTGVGGYTF,TGTGCCAGCATCCGTCCCGGGACAGGGGTGGGTGGCTACACCTTC,TRBJ1-2,15,many,TRBV6-1,TRBD1
CSAGGTSDLRNTIYF,TGCAGTGCTGGGGGGACCTCCGATCTTCGAAACACCATATATTTT,TRBJ1-3,15,many,TRBV20-1,.
CSASPTSRADTQYF,TGCAGTGCTTCCCCGACTAGTAGGGCAGATACGCAGTATTTT,TRBJ2-3,14,many,TRBV20-1,.
CASSLQENTEAFF,TGTGCCAGCAGCTTGCAGGAAAACACTGAAGCTTTCTTT,TRBJ1-1,13,many,TRBV7-9,.
CASRAGETQYF,TGTGCCAGCAGAGCCGGGGAGACCCAGTACTTC,TRBJ2-5,11,many,TRBV7-9,.
CASSLRGHVEQFF,TGTGCCAGCAGTTTACGGGGACACGTTGAGCAGTTCTTC,TRBJ2-1,13,many,TRBV27,.
CASSLREHYEQYF,TGTGCCAGCAGCCTGCGGGAACACTACGAGCAGTACTTC,TRBJ2-7,13,many,TRBV3-1,.
CAFRRAGAYGYTF,TGTGCCTTCCGGAGGGCGGGCGCCTATGGCTACACCTTC,TRBJ1-2,13,.,TRBV30,.
CASSQQGGAQRFF,TGTGCCAGCAGCCAACAGGGGGGGGCTCAGAGGTTCTTC,TRBJ2-1,13,many,TRBV7-3,.
CSVGLNRGRDTQYF,TGCAGCGTTGGGTTGAACAGGGGGAGAGATACGCAGTATTTT,TRBJ2-3,14,many,TRBV29-1,TRBD1
CASSVGLAGANTGELFF,TGTGCCAGCAGCGTAGGACTAGCGGGCGCGAACACCGGGGAGCTGTTTTTT,TRBJ2-2,17,many,TRBV9,TRBD2
CASISPTGSRNGYTF,TGTGCCAGCATTTCCCCGACAGGGAGCAGGAATGGCTACACCTTC,TRBJ1-2,15,.,TRBV28,TRBD1
CSVAGGSTDTQYF,TGCAGCGTTGCGGGCGGGAGCACAGATACGCAGTATTTT,TRBJ2-3,13,many,TRBV29-1,.
CASSYGGQGDTGEPFF,TGTGCCAGCAGTTACGGGGGACAGGGAGACACCGGGGAGCCGTTTTTT,TRBJ2-2,16,.,TRBV6-2/TRBV6-3,TRBD1
CASSYSGLVSYEQYF,TGTGCCAGCAGTTACTCGGGACTAGTTTCCTACGAGCAGTACTTC,TRBJ2-7,15,.,TRBV6-6,TRBD2
CASSLVRGSYEQYF,TGCGCCAGCAGCTTGGTTCGGGGCTCCTACGAGCAGTACTTC,TRBJ2-7,14,once,TRBV5-1,.
CASSPTRTSGHNEQFF,TGTGCCAGCAGCCCAACTAGGACTAGCGGTCACAATGAGCAGTTCTTC,TRBJ2-1,16,many,TRBV28,TRBD2
CSARDTGSF,TGCAGTGCTAGAGATACAGGGTCTTTC,TRBJ2-5,9,many,TRBV20-1,.
CASSYYPGQGGGELFF,TGTGCCAGCAGTTACTATCCGGGACAGGGTGGCGGGGAGCTGTTTTTT,TRBJ2-2,16,.,TRBV6-2/TRBV6-3,TRBD1
CASSPGTAYEQYF,TGTGCCAGCAGTCCGGGGACAGCCTACGAGCAGTACTTC,TRBJ2-7,13,few,TRBV12-3/TRBV12-4,TRBD1
CAWTASGSEQFF,TGTGCCTGGACGGCTAGCGGGAGTGAGCAGTTCTTC,TRBJ2-1,12,many,TRBV30,TRBD2
CASSYRGPGLGYEQYF,TGTGCCAGCAGTTACCGGGGCCCCGGGCTGGGCTACGAGCAGTACTTC,TRBJ2-7,16,medium-sized,TRBV6-5,.
CGSSLECGISYEQYF,TGTGGCAGCAGCTTAGAGTGCGGGATCTCCTACGAGCAGTACTTC,TRBJ2-7,15,.,TRBV7-9,.
CASSALGYEQYF,TGTGCCAGCAGTGCGCTAGGCTACGAGCAGTACTTC,TRBJ2-7,12,.,TRBV6-1,.